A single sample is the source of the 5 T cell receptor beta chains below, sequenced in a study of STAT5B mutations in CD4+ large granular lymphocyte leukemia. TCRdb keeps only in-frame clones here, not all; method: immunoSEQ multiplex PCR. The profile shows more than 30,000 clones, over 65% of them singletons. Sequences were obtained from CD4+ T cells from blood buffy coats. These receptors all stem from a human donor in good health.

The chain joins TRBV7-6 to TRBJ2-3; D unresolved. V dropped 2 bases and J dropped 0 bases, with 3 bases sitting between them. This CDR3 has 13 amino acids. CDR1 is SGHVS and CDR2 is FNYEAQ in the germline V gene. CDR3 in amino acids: CASSLFSTDTQYF. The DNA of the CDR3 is TGTGCCAGCAGCTTATTCAGCACAGATACGCAGTATTTT.

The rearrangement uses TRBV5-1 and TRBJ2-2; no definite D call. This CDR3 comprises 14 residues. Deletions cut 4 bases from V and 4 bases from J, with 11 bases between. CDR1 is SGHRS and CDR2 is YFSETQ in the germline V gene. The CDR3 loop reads CASSPRAGTGELFF. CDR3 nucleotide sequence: TGCGCCAGCAGCCCAAGGGCTGGCACCGGGGAGCTGTTTTTT.

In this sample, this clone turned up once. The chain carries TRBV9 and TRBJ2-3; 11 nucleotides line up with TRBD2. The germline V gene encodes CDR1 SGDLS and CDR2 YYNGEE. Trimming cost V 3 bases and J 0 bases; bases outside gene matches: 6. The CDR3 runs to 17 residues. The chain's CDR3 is CASSAILAGGSTDTQYF. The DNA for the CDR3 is TGTGCCAGCAGCGCCATTTTAGCGGGGGGGAGCACAGATACGCAGTATTTT.

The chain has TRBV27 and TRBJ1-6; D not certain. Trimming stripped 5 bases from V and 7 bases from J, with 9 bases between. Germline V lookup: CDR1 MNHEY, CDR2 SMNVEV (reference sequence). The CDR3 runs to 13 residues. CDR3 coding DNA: TGTGCCAGCAGTCCCAGGACCAATTCACCCCTCCACTTT. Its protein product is CASSPRTNSPLHF.

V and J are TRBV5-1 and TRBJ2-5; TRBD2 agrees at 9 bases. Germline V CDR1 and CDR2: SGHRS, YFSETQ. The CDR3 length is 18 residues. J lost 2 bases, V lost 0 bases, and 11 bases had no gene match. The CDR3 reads CASSLGAGSGRSQETQYF. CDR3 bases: TGCGCCAGCAGCTTGGGGGCGGGTAGCGGGAGATCGCAAGAGACCCAGTACTTC.